The clone carrying this T cell receptor (beta chain) was observed a single time. Generated by immunoSEQ multiplex PCR, the TCRdb table keeps only in-frame clones and is missing some. Of about 62,000 clones listed, over 85% are singletons. Germline CDR1 MNHNS, CDR2 SASEGT. The CDR3 spans 11 residues. V trimming: 5 bases; J trimming: 11 bases; junction bases outside the gene matches: 4. The data belong to a study of technical replicates of blood from several donors. The clonotype was recovered from a human donor in good health. Some clones in this sample may be carry-over from other donors' samples. The sequenced sample was PBMCs. This sequence joins TRBV6-1 and TRBJ1-1; 8 bases are shared with TRBD1. CDR3 coding DNA: TGTGCCAGCAGTTTGGACAGGGTGGCTTTCTTT. It translates to CASSLDRVAFF.